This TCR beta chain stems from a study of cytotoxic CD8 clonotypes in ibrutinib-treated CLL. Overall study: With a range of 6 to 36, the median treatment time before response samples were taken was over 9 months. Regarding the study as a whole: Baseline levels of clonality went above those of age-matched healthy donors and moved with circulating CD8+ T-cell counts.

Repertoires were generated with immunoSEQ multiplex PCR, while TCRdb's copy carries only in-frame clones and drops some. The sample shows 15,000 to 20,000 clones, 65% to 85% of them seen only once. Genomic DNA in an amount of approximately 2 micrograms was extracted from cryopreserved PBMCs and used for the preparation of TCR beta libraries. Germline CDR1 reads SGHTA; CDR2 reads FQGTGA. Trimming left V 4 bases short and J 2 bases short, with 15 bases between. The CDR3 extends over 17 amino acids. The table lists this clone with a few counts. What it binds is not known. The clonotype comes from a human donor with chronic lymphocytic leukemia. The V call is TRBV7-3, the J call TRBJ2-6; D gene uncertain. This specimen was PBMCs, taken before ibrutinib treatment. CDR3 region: CASSSFRAIAGANVLTF. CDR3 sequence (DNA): TGTGCCAGCAGCTCGTTTAGGGCAATTGCTGGGGCCAACGTCCTGACTTTC.